This record covers a single T cell receptor beta chain. This clonotype was seen only a few times. Its antigen remains undetermined. No base qualities exist here, and no much larger clone lies one base off it. This record belongs to a study of regulatory T cells in long-lasting Graves disease (dated by TCRdb to about 2021). In terms of the full investigation: Persistent Graves' disease was defined as persistently positive TSH receptor autoantibodies together with antithyroid drug treatment for over 5 years. A total of some 33 samples were covered by TCR sequencing, comprising around 13 persistent and 20 newly diagnosed Graves' disease patients. In the clinical cohort, patients with persistent Graves' disease had used antithyroid drugs for an average of roughly ten years. This study used TCR sequencing and RNA sequencing of peripheral blood to compare persistent Graves' disease patients against newly diagnosed Graves' disease patients. The study was registered as a clinical trial and conducted in China.

The library was obtained by multiplex PCR. The run used an Illumina HiSeq 4000. To build TCR beta libraries, CDR3 regions were amplified by Arm-PCR using iRepertoire HTBI primers. Before sequencing, the PCR products underwent gel purification. The study's own analysis went as follows. Across samples, about 63 TRBV and around 15 TRBJ segments were identified and used for gene usage analysis of CDR3 amino acid clonotypes. COPE and FqMerger were used to merge the filtered high-quality paired reads into contigs. BLAST was used to align contigs to IMGT TRBV, TRBD and TRBJ reference genes, and CDR3 was defined according to IMGT. Any clonotype with a frequency above 0.1% was counted as a highly expanded clone. Repertoire diversity was measured by Shannon entropy, and V-J evenness by the Gini coefficient. A clonotype found in more than one individual was treated as public. TCRdb passed the public sequencing reads through fastp at Q25 and MiXCR, retaining productive beta sequences. Here each entry gathers all rows of one CDR3 protein and keeps the most common genes and DNA. The authors' filters were not applied to this entry. This sample holds roughly 700,000 distinct CDR3 sequences; 25% to 30% were observed only once. 40% to 50% of the sample rests with the top ten.

Paper-wide results and their limitations: Persistent Graves' disease patients showed lower TCR Shannon entropy and fewer highly expanded clones than newly diagnosed patients, suggesting clonal expansion. Preferential use of TRBV28, TRBJ1-2 and TRBJ2-5 was observed in persistent disease, whereas TRBV20-1 and TRBJ2-1 were favored in newly diagnosed disease. Patients with persistent disease shared more public clonotypes (approximately 2,500) than newly diagnosed patients did (around 1,000). The study examined only peripheral blood because the primary lesion, thyroid tissue, could not be accessed. Only the TCR beta chain was sequenced and analyzed. The authors acknowledged the small sample size as a limitation that may reduce accuracy.

V loses 6 bases of germline sequence and J loses 2 bases, and the interval between the two ends is 10 bases. As encoded in the germline V gene, CDR1 is MNHNS while CDR2 is SASEGT. The CDR3 sequence holds 13 residues, the cysteine and phenylalanine included. The only DNA kept is the CDR3, 39 bases in frame from the first base. The time point label here, explained by the study, means: persistent/refractory GD, antithyroid drugs over 5 years with positive TRAb. For both TCR sequencing and RNA sequencing, RNA was extracted from PBMCs using TRIzol. The diagnosis of Graves' disease was made according to American Thyroid Association guidelines. Recruitment of patients was carried out at an endocrinology department in Xi'an, China. Each patient gave roughly 8.4 milliliters of peripheral blood, collected in an EDTA anticoagulant tube. PBMCs were isolated by Ficoll Paque Plus density gradient separation without further T cell sorting. An Agilent 2100 Bioanalyzer and agarose gel were used to check RNA quality, and a NanoDrop 2000 was used to measure RNA concentration.

This chain joins TRBV6-1 to TRBJ1-2; a tentative D call is TRBD1 (6 bases match). The origin of this receptor is a female donor with Graves disease. Sequenced material: peripheral blood mononuclear cells (PBMCs), taken when the disease was refractory, from a patient treated with antithyroid drugs. In nucleotide form, the sequence is TGTGCCAGCAGGATAACAGGGAACTATGGCTACACCTTC. The resulting protein is CASRITGNYGYTF.